The rows below give T cell receptor beta chains drawn from one sample of a study of cytomegalovirus exposure and HLA in healthy donors. The data were produced by immunoSEQ multiplex PCR, yet TCRdb's version contains in-frame clones alone and is incomplete. The profile covers about 76,000 clones, with over 60% appearing a single time and 9.5% to 13% taken by the ten largest. Sequencing was done on a sample of PBMCs. The receptors come from a male donor in good health and CMV-seropositive. Each CDR3 is given with its conserved first and last residue. The D gene is left open where the match is weak. Only part of the rows carry a size: once, few, many, or a class if the clone is expanded.

v_call,j_call,clone_size,d_call,cdr3_nt,cdr3_aa
TRBV5-1,TRBJ1-1,.,.,TGCGCCAGCAGCTTAGAGGGAACGAACACTGAAGCTTTCTTT,CASSLEGTNTEAFF
TRBV11-3,TRBJ2-3,.,TRBD2,TGTGCCAGCAGCTCCAGCGGGCTAGCGGGGGGCCAGGCAGATACGCAGTATTTT,CASSSSGLAGGQADTQYF
TRBV10-3,TRBJ1-5,.,.,TGTGCCACCCGCCAGACAGACTCTAGCAATCAGCCCCAGCATTTT,CATRQTDSSNQPQHF
TRBV7-2,TRBJ2-2,once,TRBD2,TGTGCCAGCAGCTTAGCACTAGCGATTACCGGGGAGCTGTTTTTT,CASSLALAITGELFF
TRBV30,TRBJ2-7,.,.,TGTGCCTGGAGGGAGGGGACGTCAGCCTACGAGCAGTACTTC,CAWREGTSAYEQYF
TRBV5-1,TRBJ2-1,.,TRBD2,TGCGCCAGCAGCTACCTAGCGGGAGGCGAGGGTGAGCAGTTCTTC,CASSYLAGGEGEQFF
TRBV5-3,TRBJ1-5,.,.,TGTGCCAGAAGCGCCTACCACAGGGATCAGCCCCAGCATTTT,CARSAYHRDQPQHF
TRBV9,TRBJ2-3,.,.,TGTGCCAGCAGCATAAGAACCACGGGGGATACGCAGTATTTT,CASSIRTTGDTQYF
TRBV7-3,TRBJ1-2,.,.,TGTGCCAGCAGCCAAGGACAGCTCTATGGCTACACCTTC,CASSQGQLYGYTF
TRBV7-9,TRBJ2-7,.,TRBD1,TGTGCCAGCAGCGACCAACAGGGGGCTAGCTCCTACGAGCAGTACTTC,CASSDQQGASSYEQYF
TRBV7-6,TRBJ1-6,.,TRBD1,TGTGCCAGCAGCTTAAGACAGGGACCACCCCTCCACTTT,CASSLRQGPPLHF
TRBV6-5,TRBJ1-2,.,.,TGTGCCAGCAGTAACAGGGCTGCCTATGGCTACACCTTC,CASSNRAAYGYTF
TRBV19,TRBJ2-2,.,TRBD1,TGTGCCAGTAGTATGCGACAGGGGTACACCGGGGAGCTGTTTTTT,CASSMRQGYTGELFF
TRBV7-3,TRBJ2-1,.,TRBD1,TGTGCCAGCAGCTTAAGTGGCTCAGGGGGTTGGAATGAGCAGTTCTTC,CASSLSGSGGWNEQFF
TRBV10-3,TRBJ1-1,.,TRBD1,TGTGCCACCAAGACAGGGGTTGGGAACACTGAAGCTTTCTTT,CATKTGVGNTEAFF
TRBV30,TRBJ2-2,once,.,TGTGCCTGGAGTAGCGGGTCCGGGGAGCTGTTTTTT,CAWSSGSGELFF
TRBV13,TRBJ2-1,.,TRBD2,TGTGCCAGCAGCTTAGATGGGCGGGGGGGCAATGAGCAGTTCTTC,CASSLDGRGGNEQFF
TRBV5-6,TRBJ2-5,.,TRBD2,TGTGCCAGCACCCTGACTAGCGGGGGACAAGAGACCCAGTACTTC,CASTLTSGGQETQYF
TRBV5-1,TRBJ2-2,.,.,TGCGCCAGCAGCTTGGTGGGCAACACCGGGGAGCTGTTTTTT,CASSLVGNTGELFF
TRBV2,TRBJ2-7,few,TRBD1,TGTGCCAGCAGTGACCTGAGACAAAGGACAGGGGGCTACGAGCAGTACTTC,CASSDLRQRTGGYEQYF
TRBV19,TRBJ1-2,few,TRBD1,TGTGCCAGTAGGCCACAGGGGGCGGGTAACTATGGCTACACCTTC,CASRPQGAGNYGYTF
TRBV19,TRBJ2-5,.,TRBD2,TGTGCCAGTAGTAAAGGACTAGGGAACCAAGAGACCCAGTACTTC,CASSKGLGNQETQYF
TRBV27,TRBJ2-1,.,.,TGTGCCAGCACCCCGGGCTGGGAGACGGGCCAAAGGCTGAATGAGCAGTTCTTC,CASTPGWETGQRLNEQFF
TRBV18,TRBJ2-7,.,TRBD1,TGTGCCAGCTCACGGGGACAGGGGTACGAGCAGTACTTC,CASSRGQGYEQYF
TRBV7-3,TRBJ2-7,once,.,TGTGCCAGCAGCTTCGGGCAGCGGTCGGGCGAGCAGTACTTC,CASSFGQRSGEQYF
TRBV9,TRBJ2-2,once,TRBD2,TGTGCCAGCAGCTTCATTAGCGGGGGGGCCGGGGAGCTGTTTTTT,CASSFISGGAGELFF
TRBV29-1,TRBJ2-2,.,TRBD1,TGCAGCGTTCCGGGACAGGGTTACACCGGGGAGCTGTTTTTT,CSVPGQGYTGELFF
TRBV4-3,TRBJ1-2,.,TRBD1,TGCGCCAGCAGCCAAGATGGGACAGGGGCTGGCTACACCTTC,CASSQDGTGAGYTF
TRBV5-1,TRBJ2-3,once,.,TGCGCCAGCATCAGGGCCGGGGGCGGGGGCCTCCCAGATACGCAGTATTTT,CASIRAGGGGLPDTQYF